Below are 3 T cell receptor beta chains sequenced from a single sample in a study of shared clonotypes between healthy human individuals. Some clones are missing from TCRdb's copy, which holds only in-frame ones; the method was immunoSEQ multiplex PCR. The repertoire holds 600,000 to 750,000 clones, with roughly 78% as singletons. The specimen was memory CD4+ T cells sorted from blood. Specified subset: CD45RA-negative fraction. The receptors shown here come from a woman under 40 in good health.

The sample holds a few counts of this clone. V gene TRBV7-8 combines with J gene TRBJ2-7, with D hard to call. Deletions cut 5 bases from V and 5 bases from J, with 25 bases between. Germline lookup yields CDR1 SGHVS and CDR2 FQNEAQ. The CDR3 sequence is 17 residues long. This CDR3 is CASSPLASSNFGHEQYF. CDR3 bases: TGTGCCAGCAGCCCCTTGGCGAGTTCGAATTTTGGGCACGAGCAGTACTTC.

This clone showed up just once. The chain links TRBV27 to TRBJ2-7; no firm D call. Germline CDR1 MNHEY, CDR2 SMNVEV (reference sequence). V was trimmed by 4 bases and J by 6 bases, leaving 10 bases between them. The CDR3 extends over 12 amino acids. DNA for the CDR3: TGTGCCAGCAGTTACATTCCCGGCGAGCAGTACTTC. As protein: CASSYIPGEQYF.

The chain links TRBV28 to TRBJ2-7; weak D call: TRBD1 (6 bases). This CDR3 spans 15 amino acids. Germline CDR1 MDHEN, CDR2 SYDVKM. V was pared by 2 bases and J by 0 bases, with 11 bases between. The CDR3 sequence is CASSLIWTDSYEQYF. The DNA for the CDR3 is TGTGCCAGCAGTTTAATTTGGACAGACTCCTACGAGCAGTACTTC.